The rows below give T cell receptor beta chains drawn from one sample of a study of blood T cell repertoires in COVID-19. Assay: immunoSEQ multiplex PCR; the TCRdb copy retains only in-frame clones and omits some. The sample comprises roughly 360,000 clones, approximately 88% of which are singletons, and approximately 1% rests with the top ten. Sequenced input: PBMCs or T cells enriched from blood (not recorded which). These receptor sequences come from a woman in her twenties or thirties with acute COVID-19. Each CDR3 is given with its conserved first and last residue. A D gene is named only where the DNA matches it firmly. Rows give clone size only sometimes, using once, few, many, or a class for an expanded clone.

few	TRBV10-3	TRBJ1-4	TRBD1	CAISPQGARNEKLFF
.	TRBV10-1	TRBJ2-1	TRBD2	CASSESGGVKEQFF
.	TRBV7-8	TRBJ2-1	TRBD1	CASSLKSGTGLYEQFF
.	TRBV7-6	TRBJ2-1	TRBD2	CASSLMRGGGNEQFF
.	TRBV5-6	TRBJ2-7	.	CASSPLGGSYEQYF
.	TRBV4-1	TRBJ2-5	TRBD2	CASSQGTSGGATLRETQYF
.	TRBV4-3	TRBJ2-3	.	CASSQSVGGGPTDTQYF
few	TRBV3-1/TRBV3-2	TRBJ1-5	.	CASSQDLGRGQPQHF
.	TRBV9	TRBJ1-3	.	CASSIRDTTYSGNTIYF
few	TRBV3-1/TRBV3-2	TRBJ1-6	.	CASSQVLQGYNSPLHF
once	TRBV28	TRBJ1-1	.	CASSPGFGGANTEAFF
.	TRBV11-2	TRBJ2-7	.	CASSLERASWSYEQYF
.	TRBV24-1	TRBJ2-7	TRBD1	CATSDAGGALSEQYF
once	TRBV10-3	TRBJ2-1	TRBD1	CAISGDRGTSYNEQFF
.	TRBV15	TRBJ2-7	TRBD2	CATSRDRGVYEQYF
.	TRBV4-1	TRBJ1-2	.	CASSQENRAGYTF
few	TRBV4-1	TRBJ1-2	.	CASSQGARGRRVILGYTF
.	TRBV11-3	TRBJ2-7	.	CASSVTMTGDSYEQYF
.	TRBV7-9	TRBJ1-2	.	CASSLGPGAYGYTF
few	TRBV20-1	TRBJ1-5	TRBD1	CSASRQGEGRNHQPQHF
.	TRBV9	TRBJ2-1	.	CASTPGGFAYNEQFF
.	TRBV19	TRBJ1-2	.	CASSIDTPGNGYTF
.	TRBV7-8	TRBJ2-2	TRBD2	CAGRGGGDTGELFF
.	TRBV27	TRBJ1-1	.	CASSLWQGNTEAFF
.	TRBV2	TRBJ1-6	TRBD1	CASSSDRVRSPLHF
few	TRBV6-1	TRBJ2-5	.	CASSGTGTIEEETQYF
.	TRBV15	TRBJ2-7	.	CATSSLGLANPYAEQYF
.	TRBV7-2	TRBJ1-6	TRBD1	CASSLGTGFITPLHF
.	TRBV19	TRBJ1-6	.	CASSIDRGSPLHF
.	TRBV19	TRBJ1-1	.	CASSIVGQGRGSMNTEAFF
.	TRBV5-4	TRBJ1-2	TRBD1	CASSLGTGRSHYGYTF
.	TRBV3-1/TRBV3-2	TRBJ1-3	TRBD1	CASSLIQGVSGNTIYF
.	TRBV5-1	TRBJ2-3	TRBD2	CASSARLAGHTDTQYF
.	TRBV5-1	TRBJ2-3	.	CASSLGQKPSTDTQYF
.	TRBV7-9	TRBJ2-2	.	CASRGIWELFF
.	TRBV6-5	TRBJ1-1	.	CASSYSPGTTEAFF
.	TRBV28	TRBJ2-5	TRBD1	CASRGGPGDRGLRETQYF
.	TRBV19	TRBJ2-2	TRBD1	CASRDRANTGELFF
once	TRBV3-1/TRBV3-2	TRBJ1-1	.	CASARPGSTEAFF
.	TRBV10-3	TRBJ1-5	.	CAIRPSDRNSNQPQHF
few	TRBV9	TRBJ2-3	TRBD1	CASSGMGQGAWADTQYF
.	TRBV2	TRBJ1-5	.	CASSEDRVSLNQPQHF
.	TRBV20-1	TRBJ2-7	.	CSASSGFGGTYEQYF
.	TRBV19	TRBJ1-2	TRBD1	CASSIVGQGGYTF
.	TRBV19	TRBJ2-7	TRBD1	CASSASGTVSYEQYF
.	TRBV7-2	TRBJ1-1	.	CASSSYTEPEAFF
few	TRBV30	TRBJ2-2	.	CAWSAGAGELFF
.	TRBV3-1/TRBV3-2	TRBJ2-1	TRBD1	CASSHRTGNEQFF
.	TRBV7-9	TRBJ2-1	TRBD2	CASTDWGGSYNEQFF
.	TRBV19	TRBJ1-1	.	CASSIGQGTIYTEAFF
.	TRBV6-6	TRBJ1-6	TRBD1	CASKKGQLSPLHF
.	TRBV2	TRBJ1-5	TRBD1	CASKLNPGQGAYSNQPQHF
few	TRBV7-8	TRBJ1-6	.	CASSLWGVGNSPLHF
.	TRBV5-5	TRBJ2-1	.	CASSFVLVDEQFF
.	TRBV5-1	TRBJ1-1	.	CASSPDVRAVNTEAFF